The 19 T cell receptor beta chains below were found in one sample sequenced in a study of OX40 agonist ivuxolimab in advanced cancers. Sequencing was performed with immunoSEQ multiplex PCR; in TCRdb, only in-frame clones are kept and a portion is missing. The sample contains around 60,000 clones, 88% of which appear only once. The sequenced sample was CD4+ or CD8+ T cells sorted from blood, obtained in a trial of the OX40 agonist ivuxolimab. The receptors derive from an adult with an advanced solid tumor such as melanoma, head and neck, liver or kidney cancer.

The chain is built from TRBV7-9 and TRBJ1-1; D call uncertain. The CDR3 consists of 15 residues. Germline V CDR1 and CDR2: SEHNR, FQNEAQ (reference sequence). The V and J ends lost 5 bases and 1 base respectively, with 14 bases between them. The CDR3 DNA sequence: TGTGCCAGCAGCCCCCTTCAGTGGGGGAACACTGAAGCTTTCTTT. Translated: CASSPLQWGNTEAFF.

J is TRBJ2-4 and V is TRBV28; 9 positions match TRBD1. The CDR3 extends over 13 amino acids. Germline-derived CDR1 and CDR2 are MDHEN and SYDVKM. Losses at the gene ends were 6 bases for V and 8 bases for J; bases not matched to a gene: 5. CDR3 nucleotides: TGTGCCAGCAGGCGGGACAGGGTAGACATTCAGTACTTC. It specifies CASRRDRVDIQYF.

J is TRBJ1-1 and V is TRBV29-1; TRBD1 matches at 9 bases. V shed 7 bases, J shed 7 bases, and the junction held 7 bases outside the gene matches. The CDR3 runs to 12 residues. Germline V gives CDR1 SQVTM, CDR2 ANQGSEA. The CDR3 sequence is CSGNPGQGEAFF. CDR3 DNA sequence: TGCAGCGGGAACCCGGGACAGGGTGAAGCTTTCTTT.

A single count supports this clone. The chain joins TRBV2 to TRBJ1-2; the D gene is possibly TRBD1 (5 bases). Germline CDR1 is SNHLY and CDR2 is FYNNEI. Trimming cost V 4 bases and J 7 bases, with 16 bases left between them. The CDR3 has 14 residues. CDR3 nucleotides: TGTGCCAGCAGTGTTGACCCAGGGAGTGCTGGCTACACCTTC. It codes for CASSVDPGSAGYTF. The entire variable domain, with the rest obtained from reference TRBV2 and TRBJ1-2, is as follows: EPEVTQTPSHQVTQMGQEVILRCVPISNHLYFYWYRQILGQKVEFLVSFYNNEISEKSEIFDDQFSVERPDGSNFTLKIRSTKLEDSAMYFCASSVDPGSAGYTFGSGTRLTVV.

The chain recombines TRBV2 with TRBJ1-2; the match to TRBD1 covers 11 bases. The CDR3 totals 14 residues. Germline-derived CDR1 and CDR2 are SNHLY and FYNNEI. J lost 8 bases, V lost 6 bases, and 8 bases had no gene match. CDR3 residues: CASRAGTGGRGYTF. The CDR3 nucleotides read TGTGCCAGCAGAGCCGGGACAGGGGGAAGGGGCTACACCTTC.

This clone was seen a few times. The V and J genes are TRBV2 and TRBJ2-2, with 7 nucleotides matching TRBD2. This CDR3 is 16 amino acids long. With 7 bases clipped from V and 0 bases from J, the junction kept 8 bases outside the gene matches. Looked up from germline, CDR1 is SNHLY and CDR2 is FYNNEI. This CDR3 reads CASTRTGLANTGELFF. In DNA, the CDR3 is TGTGCCAGCACAAGGACTGGACTAGCGAACACCGGGGAGCTGTTTTTT.

V gene TRBV5-1 combines with J gene TRBJ2-7, with 9 nucleotides matching TRBD1. The CDR3 consists of 15 residues. Germline CDR1 reads SGHRS; CDR2 reads YFSETQ. The ends lost 3 bases at V and 2 bases at J; junction bases unmatched: 6. DNA of the CDR3: TGCGCCAGCAGCTCGCCGGGACAGGGAGCCTACGAGCAGTACTTC. It is translated as CASSSPGQGAYEQYF.

This clone was found once. The J gene is TRBJ2-1, the V gene TRBV14; 12 bases are a match to TRBD2. V was pared by 2 bases and J by 7 bases, with 6 bases of the junction left unmatched. The CDR3 is made up of 16 amino acids. Germline CDR1 reads SGHDN; CDR2 reads FVKESK. CDR3: CASSQPSGRARNEQFF. CDR3 coding DNA: TGTGCCAGCAGCCAACCTAGCGGGAGGGCCAGAAATGAGCAGTTCTTC.

This clone was recorded only once. This chain uses TRBV2 with TRBJ1-3, with D hard to call. CDR1 is SNHLY, CDR2 FYNNEI, per germline. This CDR3 is built from 16 residues. Between the trimmed V and J ends, which lost 4 bases and 0 bases, there was a span of 13 bases. Written as DNA, the CDR3 is TGTGCCAGCAGTGGTACGGGCGGATACTCTGGAAACACCATATATTTT. It codes for CASSGTGGYSGNTIYF.

The rearrangement uses TRBV10-1 and TRBJ2-5; D may correspond to TRBD1 or TRBD2 (5 bases each). The CDR3 covers 15 residues. V shed 2 bases and J shed 5 bases, with 15 bases lying between them. Per germline, CDR1 WNHNN and CDR2 SYGVQD (reference sequence). CDR3 sequence (DNA): TGCGCCAGCAGTGAGGACCCCGGCAGGGAGGAGACCCAGTACTTC. Translation gives CASSEDPGREETQYF.

Written as DNA, the CDR3 is TGTGCCAGCAGTCCCAGCGTTTCGAACACCGGGGAGCTGTTTTTT. Translated: CASSPSVSNTGELFF. The chain joins TRBV7-2 to TRBJ2-2; the D is unclear. V was clipped by 6 bases and J by 0 bases, with 11 bases between them. Germline V CDR1 and CDR2: SGHTA, FQGNSA. This CDR3 is built from 15 residues.

V usage is TRBV7-9 and J usage is TRBJ2-5; 7 bases fit TRBD1. Trimming at V came to 4 bases and at J to 3 bases, leaving 5 bases not matched to a gene. The CDR3 consists of 14 residues. Germline CDR1 SEHNR, CDR2 FQNEAQ (reference sequence). CDR3 loop: CASSSQTGKETQYF. In DNA form, the CDR3 reads TGTGCCAGCAGCTCACAGACAGGGAAAGAGACCCAGTACTTC.

The V gene is TRBV2, the J gene TRBJ2-7; TRBD2 matches 8 bases. This CDR3 has 13 residues. Germline CDR1 SNHLY, CDR2 FYNNEI. V trimming: 5 bases; J trimming: 7 bases; junction bases outside the gene matches: 7. CDR3 sequence reads: CASSPLAEGEQYF. The CDR3 DNA reads TGTGCCAGCAGTCCACTAGCGGAGGGGGAGCAGTACTTC.

The rearrangement uses TRBV15 and TRBJ2-3; the match to TRBD2 covers 8 bases. Germline values: CDR1 LNHNV, CDR2 YYDKDF (reference sequence). V was clipped by 1 base and J by 5 bases; unmatched bases: 8. The CDR3 runs 16 residues. Here the CDR3 reads CATSRGTGGPEDTQYF. The CDR3 bases are TGTGCCACCAGCAGAGGCACGGGAGGGCCTGAAGATACGCAGTATTTT.

The rearrangement uses TRBV5-1 and TRBJ2-7; 9 bases align to TRBD1. This CDR3 comprises 15 residues. The V gene's germline CDR1 is SGHRS and CDR2 YFSETQ. V dropped 4 bases and J dropped 1; count of bases not matched to a gene: 6. The CDR3 spells CASSARDRVSYEQYF. DNA of the CDR3: TGCGCCAGCAGCGCCCGGGACAGGGTTTCCTACGAGCAGTACTTC.

This sequence joins TRBV28 and TRBJ1-3, with a weak D call TRBD1 (6 bases). The V gene lost 3 bases and the J gene lost 7 bases, with 10 bases spanning the gap. The CDR3 covers 13 residues. The germline V gene has CDR1 MDHEN and CDR2 SYDVKM. Here the CDR3 reads CASSFRRGNTIYF. DNA of the CDR3: TGTGCCAGCAGTTTCAGGAGGGGGAACACCATATATTTT.

In DNA, the CDR3 is TGTGCCTGGAGTAGACACGCAGGGGGCCGAGAGACCCAGTACTTC. Amino acid sequence: CAWSRHAGGRETQYF. V usage is TRBV30 and J usage is TRBJ2-5; 8 nucleotides line up with TRBD1. Germline CDR1 reads GTSNPN; CDR2 reads SVGIG (reference sequence). There are 15 residues in the CDR3. J lost 4 bases, V lost 2 bases, and 9 bases had no gene match.

This chain uses TRBV28 with TRBJ1-6; D remains ambiguous. V was cut by 7 bases and J by 4 bases, with 11 bases left in between. This CDR3 spans 14 amino acids. Germline CDR1 MDHEN, CDR2 SYDVKM. The CDR3 DNA is TGTGCCAGCATGCGTCCATTATATAATTCACCCCTCCACTTT. Its protein is CASMRPLYNSPLHF.

This chain connects TRBV28 to TRBJ2-3, with a tentative D call TRBD2 (6 bases). The germline V and J ends were trimmed by 5 bases and 0 bases, with 15 bases remaining between them. Per the germline V gene, CDR1 is MDHEN and CDR2 is SYDVKM. This CDR3 contains 16 residues. CDR3 nucleotides: TGTGCCAGCAGTAACCCCGGGAGACCTAGCACAGATACGCAGTATTTT. It specifies CASSNPGRPSTDTQYF.